This T cell receptor beta chain was captured in a study of long-term antiretroviral therapy in people with HIV. At survey level, the immunoSEQ assay was run in its v3.0 version. Assay used: immunoSEQ multiplex PCR; TCRdb lists only in-frame clones, some missing. The sample records around 32,000 clones, 95% to 98% being singletons. V was clipped by 6 bases and J by 4 bases; unmatched bases: 5. The CDR3 is made up of 15 amino acids. Germline V gene sequence: CDR1 ENHRY, CDR2 SYGVKD. The chain links TRBV10-3 to TRBJ2-2, with TRBD1 matching over 10 bases. The sample was unsorted PBMCs, taken 7.6 years after starting antiretroviral therapy. This TCR was recovered from a man between 25 and 39 years old with HIV. CDR3 nucleotides: TGTGCCATCAGGGGACAGGGGTCGGGCACCGGGGAGCTGTTTTTT. It is translated as CAIRGQGSGTGELFF.